Presented here are 20 T cell receptor beta chains from one specimen sequenced in a study of blood T cell repertoires in COVID-19. Profiled with immunoSEQ multiplex PCR; TCRdb holds only in-frame clones, not every one. In the table there are approximately 250,000 clones, approximately 84% of which are singletons. Sequencing used peripheral blood. The receptor source for this set is a man aged 45-65 years with acute or convalescent COVID-19.

In this sample, this clone turned up a few times. The gene calls are TRBV23-1 and TRBJ2-3; TRBD1 agrees at 8 bases. TRBV23-1 is sorted into the ORF group, with uncertain function. The J segment lost 3 bases and the V segment lost 0 bases, leaving 8 bases of the junction unmatched. The CDR3 is made up of 17 amino acids. The CDR3, as DNA: TGCGCCAGCAGTCAATCCCCCCGACAGGGGAGGACAGATACGCAGTATTTT. Amino acids: CASSQSPRQGRTDTQYF.

V and J are TRBV7-9 and TRBJ2-1; 12 bases are a match to TRBD2. CDR1 and CDR2 from the germline V gene are SEHNR and FQNEAQ (reference sequence). V gave up 3 bases and J gave up 5 bases; unmatched junction bases: 5. There are 16 residues in the CDR3. The CDR3 sequence is CASSFPSGRADNEQFF. In nucleotides, the CDR3 is TGTGCCAGCAGCTTCCCTAGCGGGAGGGCCGACAATGAGCAGTTCTTC. The variable domain in full, completed from reference TRBV7-9 and TRBJ2-1, reads DTGVSQNPRHKITKRGQNVTFRCDPISEHNRLYWYRQTLGQGPEFLTYFQNEAQLEKSRLLSDRFSAERPKGSFSTLEIQRTEQGDSAMYLCASSFPSGRADNEQFFGPGTRLTVL.

The chain is built from TRBV10-3 and TRBJ1-6, with a tentative D call TRBD1 (5 bases). The germline gives CDR1 ENHRY, CDR2 SYGVKD. The CDR3 loop spans 14 amino acids. V lost 0 bases and J 7 bases, leaving 7 bases between the germline ends. The CDR3 nucleotides are TGTGCCATCAGTGAGTCGCAGGGAAATTCACCCCTCCACTTT. It specifies CAISESQGNSPLHF.

The V call is TRBV28, the J call TRBJ2-1; 10 bases line up with TRBD2. V trimming: 6 bases; J trimming: 4 bases; junction bases outside the gene matches: 6. The CDR3 has 15 amino acids. Germline lookup yields CDR1 MDHEN and CDR2 SYDVKM. The CDR3 loop is CASRSSGRFYNEQFF. The DNA of the CDR3 is TGTGCCAGCAGGAGTAGCGGGAGGTTTTACAATGAGCAGTTCTTC.

This sequence joins TRBV15 and TRBJ2-7, with 8 bases that match TRBD1. In germline, CDR1 is LNHNV, CDR2 YYDKDF (reference sequence). The CDR3 runs to 16 residues. Trimming removed 0 bases from V and 4 bases from J; junction bases left unmatched: 8. CDR3 in amino acids: CATSRDPGTGSYEQYF. As DNA, the CDR3 is TGTGCCACCAGCAGAGATCCCGGGACAGGTAGTTACGAGCAGTACTTC.

Written as DNA, the CDR3 is TGTGCCAGCAGCTCAACTCAGGTGCGGGAAGATACGCAGTATTTT. It translates to CASSSTQVREDTQYF. The chain couples TRBV7-9 to TRBJ2-3; possible D gene TRBD2, 6 bases. This CDR3 comprises 15 residues. Trimming removed 4 bases at V and 5 bases at J, with 16 bases between. Germline CDR1 SEHNR, CDR2 FQNEAQ (reference sequence). Using reference TRBV7-9 and TRBJ2-3 for the parts outside the CDR3, the full variable domain is DTGVSQNPRHKITKRGQNVTFRCDPISEHNRLYWYRQTLGQGPEFLTYFQNEAQLEKSRLLSDRFSAERPKGSFSTLEIQRTEQGDSAMYLCASSSTQVREDTQYFGPGTRLTVL.

The chain is built from TRBV18 and TRBJ2-7; 10 bases fit TRBD2. Germline V gene sequence: CDR1 KGHSH, CDR2 LQKENI. V shed 3 bases, J shed 5 bases, and the junction held 13 bases outside the gene matches. This CDR3 comprises 17 residues. The CDR3 DNA sequence: TGTGCCAGCTCACCGGAGGGGGCTAGCGGGAGTAAAAACGAGCAGTACTTC. Translation gives CASSPEGASGSKNEQYF.

The chain is built from TRBV10-2 and TRBJ2-6, with D possibly TRBD1 on 7 matching bases. This CDR3 contains 16 residues. The germline V gene encodes CDR1 WSHSY and CDR2 SAAADI. The V end was cut by 8 bases, the J end by 0 bases, with 14 bases between. The CDR3 coding sequence is TGCGCCAGCGGCAGGGGGGCCTACTCTGGGGCCAACGTCCTGACTTTC. This codes for CASGRGAYSGANVLTF.

The CDR3 DNA sequence: TGTGCCAGCAAACGAAGGGGCCCTCCCGCTGAAGCTTTCTTT. Protein product: CASKRRGPPAEAFF. The genes are TRBV6-4 and TRBJ1-1, with D maybe TRBD1 (5 bases). This CDR3 is built from 14 residues. Germline V gene sequence: CDR1 MRHNA, CDR2 SNTAGT. V gave up 7 bases and J gave up 6 bases, with 18 bases separating them.

This clone was counted a single time. The chain employs TRBV3-1 (or the pseudogene TRBV3-2) and TRBJ1-2, with 9 bases matching TRBD1. This CDR3 is built from 15 residues. The germline V gene has CDR1 LGHDT and CDR2 YNNKEL (reference sequence). The V and J ends lost 3 bases and 4 bases, in that order; junction bases with no gene match: 6. For the CDR3, the DNA is TGTGCCAGCAGCCATAATACAGGGGGCTCCTATGGCTACACCTTC. It encodes CASSHNTGGSYGYTF.

V usage is TRBV7-3 and J usage is TRBJ2-1; the match to TRBD1 covers 7 bases. Unmatched junction bases numbered 4, after V lost 2 bases and J lost 3 bases. The germline gives CDR1 SGHTA, CDR2 FQGTGA. This CDR3 is 15 amino acids long. CDR3 sequence reads: CASSLLGGDYNEQFF. In DNA, the CDR3 is TGTGCCAGCAGCTTACTAGGGGGCGACTACAATGAGCAGTTCTTC.

This chain links TRBV18 with TRBJ2-7; perhaps TRBD2 as D (7 bases). The CDR3 is 14 amino acids. With 4 bases removed from V and 2 bases from J, the gap between germline ends came to 12 bases. Germline V lookup: CDR1 KGHSH, CDR2 LQKENI. CDR3 loop: CASSQREGAYEQYF. CDR3 DNA sequence: TGTGCCAGCTCACAGAGGGAGGGGGCCTACGAGCAGTACTTC. Combining the CDR3 with reference TRBV18 and TRBJ2-7 gives the whole variable domain NAGVMQNPRHLVRRRGQEARLRCSPMKGHSHVYWYRQLPEEGLKFMVYLQKENIIDESGMPKERFSAEFPKEGPSILRIQQVVRGDSAAYFCASSQREGAYEQYFGPGTRLTVT.

This clone was seen once. The chain links TRBV3-1 (or the pseudogene TRBV3-2) to TRBJ1-5; D not resolved. V gave up 1 base and J gave up 4 bases, with 5 bases separating them. Germline CDR1 is LGHDT and CDR2 is YNNKEL (reference sequence). CDR3 length equals 13 residues. DNA of the CDR3: TGTGCCAGCAGCCAAGGGGCTAATCAGCCCCAGCATTTT. This codes for CASSQGANQPQHF.

This chain connects TRBV18 to TRBJ2-6; possibly TRBD2 for D (6 bases). The CDR3 sequence is 17 residues long. CDR1 and CDR2 from the germline V gene are KGHSH and LQKENI. Trimming shortened V by 6 bases and J by 0 bases, and 15 bases separated the two germline ends. In nucleotides, the CDR3 is TGTGCCAGCTCCCCGCGGGACTCGTCCTCTGGGGCCAACGTCCTGACTTTC. Protein product: CASSPRDSSSGANVLTF.

This chain links TRBV6-2 or TRBV6-3 with TRBJ2-3; 7 bases fit TRBD1. V lost 0 bases, J lost 6 bases, and 3 bases stayed unmatched. The germline CDR1 and CDR2 sequences are MNHEY and SVGEGT. The CDR3 loop spans 14 amino acids. The CDR3 coding sequence is TGTGCCAGCAGTTACTCAGGGGGCGCCGATACGCAGTATTTT. Its protein product is CASSYSGGADTQYF.

This chain joins TRBV30 and TRBJ1-5; tentative D call: TRBD1 (5 bases). CDR1 and CDR2 (germline): GTSNPN, SVGIG (reference sequence). The CDR3 consists of 16 residues. Trimming took 2 bases from V and 6 from J, leaving 20 bases between them. CDR3 residues: CAWSLQLSLGGQPQHF. CDR3 nucleotides: TGTGCCTGGAGTCTTCAACTCTCCCTGGGGGGTCAGCCCCAGCATTTT.

The chain links TRBV5-1 to TRBJ1-2; 7 positions agree with TRBD1. The ends lost 0 bases at V and 5 bases at J; junction bases unmatched: 7. The CDR3 spans 15 residues. Per the germline V gene, CDR1 is SGHRS and CDR2 is YFSETQ. CDR3 nucleotides: TGCGCCAGCAGCTTGGCTCCCGGGACAGCTTATGGCTACACCTTC. Translated: CASSLAPGTAYGYTF.

This rearrangement joins TRBV18 to TRBJ2-3, with 7 bases that match TRBD2. The V gene end was trimmed by 0 bases and the J gene end by 3 bases; junction bases not matched to a gene: 3. CDR1 and CDR2 from the germline V gene are KGHSH and LQKENI. This CDR3 contains 15 residues. DNA of the CDR3: TGTGCCAGCTCACCACCCGCTAGCGGAACAGATACGCAGTATTTT. As protein: CASSPPASGTDTQYF.

A single count supports this clone. V usage is TRBV18 and J usage is TRBJ2-5; 9 positions agree with TRBD2. The junction had 6 bases not matched to a gene; V was cut back by 2 bases and J by 5 bases. Germline V gene data show CDR1 as KGHSH and CDR2 as LQKENI. The CDR3 contains 15 residues. The CDR3 bases are TGTGCCAGCTCACCAGAACTAGCGGGTTTGGAGACCCAGTACTTC. Translating it yields CASSPELAGLETQYF. Variable domain in full (rest from reference TRBV18 and TRBJ2-5): NAGVMQNPRHLVRRRGQEARLRCSPMKGHSHVYWYRQLPEEGLKFMVYLQKENIIDESGMPKERFSAEFPKEGPSILRIQQVVRGDSAAYFCASSPELAGLETQYFGPGTRLLVL.

This chain connects TRBV11-3 to TRBJ2-5; D is undetermined. Germline CDR1 is SGHNT and CDR2 is YENEEA. The CDR3 has 15 residues. The V end was cut by 1 base, the J end by 6 bases, with 15 bases between. The CDR3 loop is CASSLARPLAQTQYF. The DNA for the CDR3 is TGTGCCAGCAGCTTAGCTAGGCCCTTGGCTCAGACCCAGTACTTC.